Included here is one T cell receptor beta chain sequence, with context. What it recognizes is unknown. The read terminates 3 residues ahead of where the CDR3 ends, so the germline J gene completes it. The record originates from a study of T cell clonality in common variable immunodeficiency. General study points: In common variable immunodeficiency, TCR beta chains reportedly carried fewer deletions and N-nucleotide insertions. CVID subjects showed higher TCRbeta clonality than healthy controls.

Clones were read by immunoSEQ multiplex PCR, and TCRdb kept only the in-frame ones, dropping some. The repertoire yields 25,000 to 30,000 clones, none seen only once; the top ten contain around 4%. Reduced serum IgG, IgA and/or IgM plus specific antibody deficiency defined CVID. Both groups were predominantly of Caucasian heritage. Blood came from CVID subjects not ill and not taking immunomodulatory or immunosuppressive medication. This CDR3 region has 16 residues. After removal of 6 bases from V and 2 bases from J, the junction contained 3 bases not matched to a gene. In germline, CDR1 is SNHLY, CDR2 FYNNEI.

The source of this sequence is a human donor with common variable immunodeficiency. Sequencing was performed on peripheral blood mononuclear cells. V is TRBV2 and J is TRBJ2-2; 13 nucleotides agree with TRBD2. The CDR3 loop is CASRPGLAGNTGELFF. CDR3 bases read: TGTGCCAGCAGACCGGGACTAGCGGGAAACACCGGGGAG. Supplemented by reference TRBV2 and TRBJ2-2, the full variable domain reads EPEVTQTPSHQVTQMGQEVILRCVPISNHLYFYWYRQILGQKVEFLVSFYNNEISEKSEIFDDQFSVERPDGSNFTLKIRSTKLEDSAMYFCASRPGLAGNTGELFFGEGSRLTVL.